The present entry profiles one T cell receptor beta chain with its context. Its antigen is still unknown. The record originates from a study of OX40 agonist ivuxolimab in advanced cancers. Overall study context: The group had a mean age of around 60 years, ranged from roughly 23 to 85, and was around 82% male.

Generated by immunoSEQ multiplex PCR, the TCRdb table keeps only in-frame clones and is missing some. This repertoire shows 65,000 to 80,000 clones, around 84% found once; its top ten account for less than 7.5%. Study-level results: At doses 0.1 to 3.0 mg/kg, CD4+ and CD8+ clones expanded. In a subset of nonresponders, normalized T-cell clonal expansion was also low.

Germline trimming cut 4 bases from V and 5 bases from J; bases unmatched to any gene: 9. There are 15 residues in the CDR3. Germline CDR1 SGHTA, CDR2 FQGNSA. The clonotype originates from an adult with an advanced solid tumor such as melanoma, head and neck, liver or kidney cancer. The chain carries TRBV7-2 and TRBJ2-7, with 9 bases matching TRBD1. This specimen was CD4+ or CD8+ T cells sorted from blood, taken in a trial of the OX40 agonist ivuxolimab. Here the CDR3 reads CASSSLRQGVNEQYF. The CDR3, as DNA: TGTGCCAGCAGCTCACTTAGACAGGGGGTTAACGAGCAGTACTTC.